The 31 T cell receptor beta chains in this list originate from one sample, sequenced in a study of CD8 T cells in ankylosing spondylitis. General study results and limits: What seemed typical of ankylosing spondylitis blood was a TCR beta motif built from about eight highly homologous variants.

TCRdb itself ran the 5' RACE reads through MiXCR, one entry per CDR3 protein. The profile covers under 850,000 distinct CDR3 sequences, with under 20% appearing a single time and under 20% taken by the ten largest. For these receptors, no antigen is known. The sequenced sample was blood, either unsorted or a sorted T cell fraction (not recorded which). The receptors come from a male donor with ankylosing spondylitis.

The genes are TRBV5-5 and TRBJ1-5; a possible D gene is TRBD1 (5 bases). The germline V and J ends were trimmed by 0 bases and 7 bases, with 11 bases remaining between them. Looked up from germline, CDR1 is SGHKS and CDR2 is YYEKEE (reference sequence). This CDR3 is built from 14 residues. The DNA for the CDR3 is TGTGCCAGCAGCTTGGACCAGGGAGGGCAGCCCCAGCATTTT. Protein sequence: CASSLDQGGQPQHF.

This clonotype turned up a few times. V usage is TRBV28 and J usage is TRBJ1-1; TRBD1 aligns across 11 bases. The CDR3 runs to 14 residues. Looked up from germline, CDR1 is MDHEN and CDR2 is SYDVKM. The V segment lost 2 bases and the J segment 11 bases; nucleotides outside the gene matches: 7. The CDR3 sequence is CASSLTGTGGRAFF. The DNA of the CDR3 is TGTGCCAGCAGTTTAACCGGGACAGGGGGAAGGGCTTTCTTT.

Turning to this clonotype: This may arise from a read error, as a much more abundant clone is one base away. This chain uses TRBV27 with TRBJ2-1; D is unclear. The CDR3 has 14 residues. Trimming took 1 base from V and 0 from J, leaving 4 bases between them. Germline-derived CDR1 and CDR2 are MNHEY and SMNVEV (reference sequence). CDR3 region: CASSLFNSYNEQFF. CDR3 sequence (DNA): TGTGCCAGCAGTTTATTTAACTCCTACAATGAGCAGTTCTTC.

This clonotype was seen a few times. This rearrangement joins TRBV6-1 to TRBJ1-1; D possibly corresponds to TRBD1 (5 bases). Trimming left V 1 base short and J 1 base short, with 10 bases between. CDR3 length: 15 amino acids. CDR1 is MNHNS, CDR2 SASEGT, per germline. The CDR3 sequence is CASSEEGTGNTEAFF. For the CDR3, the DNA is TGTGCCAGCAGTGAAGAAGGGACGGGGAACACTGAAGCTTTCTTT.

The sample holds a few counts of this clonotype. The chain's CDR3 is CASSLYPGFGAVNTEAFF. Written as DNA, the CDR3 is TGTGCCAGCAGTTTATATCCAGGGTTTGGGGCCGTGAACACTGAAGCTTTCTTT. This chain links TRBV27 with TRBJ1-1, with D tentatively TRBD1 (5 bases). Trimming pared 1 base from V and 0 bases from J, leaving 18 bases between. The CDR3 sequence is 18 residues long. The germline gives CDR1 MNHEY, CDR2 SMNVEV (reference sequence).

This chain uses TRBV28 with TRBJ2-7, with D uncertain. V gave up 5 bases and J gave up 3 bases, with 5 bases separating them. The CDR3 covers 11 residues. Germline-derived CDR1 and CDR2 are MDHEN and SYDVKM. CDR3 sequence reads: CASSKGYEQYF. The CDR3 DNA reads TGTGCCAGCAGTAAAGGCTACGAGCAGTACTTC.

The chain joins TRBV4-1 to TRBJ2-2; 8 nucleotides match TRBD1. This CDR3 comprises 17 residues. With V trimmed by 0 bases and J by 7 bases, 10 bases remained unmatched. In germline, CDR1 is MGHRA, CDR2 YSYEKL. CDR3 amino acids: CASSQEWSGGAGGELFF. The CDR3 nucleotides read TGCGCCAGCAGCCAAGAATGGTCAGGGGGCGCAGGCGGGGAGCTGTTTTTT.

This clonotype was detected a few times. The V and J genes are TRBV4-2 and TRBJ2-1; possibly TRBD1 for D (5 bases). CDR1 LGHNA and CDR2 YNFKEQ come from the germline V gene. Trimming pared 3 bases from V and 2 bases from J, leaving 14 bases between. The CDR3 length is 16 residues. The CDR3 nucleotides are TGTGCCAGCAGCCACCCCGCCGCAGGGACCTACAATGAGCAGTTCTTC. It codes for CASSHPAAGTYNEQFF.

This clonotype came up a few times. The V call is TRBV4-3, the J call TRBJ2-7; D call uncertain. CDR3 length equals 14 residues. CDR1 is LGHNA and CDR2 is YSLEER in the germline V gene. The V gene lost 1 base and the J gene lost 7 bases, with 14 bases spanning the gap. CDR3 in DNA: TGCGCCAGCAGCCAAGGGCTCTTCACCGGGGAGCAGTACTTC. This gives the protein CASSQGLFTGEQYF.

This clonotype has more than one count but fewer than ten. V and J are TRBV7-9 and TRBJ2-1; 9 nucleotides agree with TRBD2. The germline CDR1 and CDR2 sequences are SEHNR and FQNEAQ (reference sequence). The V segment lost 4 bases and the J segment 7 bases; nucleotides outside the gene matches: 8. The CDR3 runs to 15 residues. The CDR3 loop reads CASSSTGLAGNEQFF. Written as DNA, the CDR3 is TGTGCCAGCAGCTCTACTGGGCTAGCGGGAAATGAGCAGTTCTTC.

This clonotype was seen a few times. This chain joins TRBV5-5 and TRBJ1-3; 7 bases fit TRBD1. V lost 0 bases, J lost 4 bases, and 10 bases stayed unmatched. The CDR3 is 17 residues long. Looked up from germline, CDR1 is SGHKS and CDR2 is YYEKEE (reference sequence). The DNA of the CDR3 is TGTGCCAGCAGCTTGGGGGATGGACAGGTCGGCGGAAACACCATATATTTT. This encodes CASSLGDGQVGGNTIYF.

This clonotype has a handful of counts. The chain links TRBV7-9 to TRBJ2-3; the D is unclear. V lost 4 bases and J 3 bases, leaving 17 bases between the germline ends. Germline V CDR1 and CDR2: SEHNR, FQNEAQ (reference sequence). This CDR3 is built from 16 residues. CDR3 in DNA: TGTGCCAGCAGCTCCATAGACACGGCCAGGACAGATACGCAGTATTTT. It is translated as CASSSIDTARTDTQYF.

This clonotype was counted between two and nine times. Here the CDR3 DNA reads TGTGCCAGCAGTTTGCGGGGTCCCGGGACTAGGGAAGAGACCCAGTACTTC. It specifies CASSLRGPGTREETQYF. The V call is TRBV12-3 or TRBV12-4, the J call TRBJ2-5, with 8 bases matching TRBD2. V dropped 3 bases and J dropped 3; count of bases not matched to a gene: 12. CDR3 length: 17 amino acids.

The chain carries TRBV4-2 and TRBJ2-2; TRBD2 aligns across 8 bases. This CDR3 is 18 amino acids long. Germline lookup yields CDR1 LGHNA and CDR2 YNFKEQ. Trimming cost V 0 bases and J 6 bases; bases outside gene matches: 12. In nucleotides, the CDR3 is TGTGCCAGCAGCCAAGATAGTACAGCGGGAGTTTTTGCCGGGGAGCTGTTTTTT. Its translation is CASSQDSTAGVFAGELFF.

This clonotype appeared many times. CDR3 loop: CASSFELVEKLFF. In DNA, the CDR3 is TGTGCCAGCAGTTTCGAATTGGTCGAAAAACTGTTTTTT. The chain uses TRBV12-3 or TRBV12-4 and TRBJ1-4; D call uncertain. The CDR3 extends over 13 amino acids. Trimming shortened V by 3 bases and J by 8 bases, and 10 bases separated the two germline ends.

The sample holds a few counts of this clonotype. The CDR3 DNA sequence: TGTGCCAGCAGTTTATTTATGGCCCCCCAAGGGGGCTGGGCAAATCAGCCCCAGCATTTT. Translated, it gives CASSLFMAPQGGWANQPQHF. The V gene is TRBV28, the J gene TRBJ1-5, with 7 bases identical to TRBD1. Germline CDR1 and CDR2: MDHEN and SYDVKM. J was trimmed by 4 bases and V by 1 base; bases with no gene match: 19. The CDR3 has 20 residues.

V usage is TRBV12-3 or TRBV12-4 and J usage is TRBJ2-2; no reliable D call. Deletions cut 10 bases from V and 1 base from J, with 10 bases between. The CDR3 has 13 amino acids. The CDR3 here is CATAHENTGELFF. The CDR3 DNA reads as TGTGCCACCGCACACGAGAACACCGGGGAGCTGTTTTTT.

This clonotype was seen at least ten times. V is TRBV12-3 or TRBV12-4 and J is TRBJ2-7; 7 bases are a match to TRBD1. This CDR3 spans 15 amino acids. V was pared by 6 bases and J by 7 bases, with 15 bases of the junction left unmatched. CDR3 sequence reads: CASRGDPTGSKEQYF. CDR3 DNA: TGTGCCAGCAGGGGGGACCCGACAGGGTCGAAAGAGCAGTACTTC.

This chain joins TRBV18 and TRBJ1-1; tentative D call: TRBD1 (6 bases). V shed 0 bases and J shed 5 bases, with 16 bases lying between them. This CDR3 contains 16 residues. Germline-derived CDR1 and CDR2 are KGHSH and LQKENI. CDR3 in DNA: TGTGCCAGCTCACCACCTTCGGGGGGGGCGAAAACTGAAGCTTTCTTT. Amino acid sequence: CASSPPSGGAKTEAFF.

This clonotype appeared a few times. The CDR3 DNA reads as TGTGCCAGCAGTCGATCCGACAGGGGGCGTGTGAATGAGCAGTTCTTC. Encoded protein: CASSRSDRGRVNEQFF. This chain uses TRBV6-1 with TRBJ2-1, with TRBD1 identical over 10 bases. Germline CDR1 reads MNHNS; CDR2 reads SASEGT. The CDR3 extends over 16 amino acids. With 5 bases clipped from V and 7 bases from J, the junction kept 11 bases outside the gene matches.

The chain employs TRBV20-1 and TRBJ1-5; D is undetermined. In germline, CDR1 is DFQATT, CDR2 SNEGSKA (reference sequence). Trimming cost V 4 bases and J 3 bases, with 19 bases left between them. This CDR3 has 16 residues. CDR3 protein: CSATSLGRKDNQPQHF. The CDR3 region has the DNA TGCAGTGCTACCTCGCTCGGACGGAAGGACAATCAGCCCCAGCATTTT.

This clonotype appeared a few times. The chain's CDR3 is CATGEGGADTQYF. CDR3 nucleotide sequence: TGTGCCACCGGGGAGGGGGGAGCAGATACGCAGTATTTT. This sequence joins TRBV24-1 and TRBJ2-3, with TRBD2 as a possible D gene (7 bases). The CDR3 extends over 13 amino acids. The germline V gene encodes CDR1 KGHDR and CDR2 SFDVKD. Deletions cut 9 bases from V and 4 bases from J, with 13 bases between.

The table lists this clonotype with a few counts. The CDR3 bases are TGCGCCAGCAGCTCGTACGGGGTATCCTACAATGAGCAGTTCTTC. Encoded protein: CASSSYGVSYNEQFF. The chain combines TRBV5-1 with TRBJ2-1; D perhaps matches TRBD2 (5 bases). Germline V CDR1 and CDR2: SGHRS, YFSETQ. The CDR3 contains 15 residues. The V and J ends lost 3 bases and 1 base respectively, with 11 bases between them. Supplemented by reference TRBV5-1 and TRBJ2-1, the full variable domain reads KAGVTQTPRYLIKTRGQQVTLSCSPISGHRSVSWYQQTPGQGLQFLFEYFSETQRNKGNFPGRFSGRQFSNSRSEMNVSTLELGDSALYLCASSSYGVSYNEQFFGPGTRLTVL.

This sequence joins TRBV29-1 and TRBJ2-3, with 11 bases that match TRBD2. V dropped 7 bases and J dropped 6; count of bases not matched to a gene: 9. There are 14 residues in the CDR3. The germline gives CDR1 SQVTM, CDR2 ANQGSEA. CDR3 nucleotides: TGCAGCGCCACCGGGACTAGCGGATGGGATACGCAGTATTTT. As protein: CSATGTSGWDTQYF.

The chain joins TRBV4-3 to TRBJ2-2; 11 positions agree with TRBD2. This CDR3 is built from 14 residues. Germline V gene lookup returns CDR1 LGHNA and CDR2 YSLEER. V trimming: 9 bases; J trimming: 4 bases; junction bases outside the gene matches: 4. CDR3: CASSGRVGTGELFF. Here the CDR3 DNA reads TGCGCCAGTAGCGGGAGGGTAGGCACCGGGGAGCTGTTTTTT.

The genes are TRBV5-1 and TRBJ1-4, with D hard to call. Trimming pared 0 bases from V and 0 bases from J, leaving 6 bases between. Germline V gene sequence: CDR1 SGHRS, CDR2 YFSETQ. The CDR3 runs to 15 residues. CDR3 coding DNA: TGCGCCAGCAGCTTGGCGGCGGCAACTAATGAAAAACTGTTTTTT. Its translation is CASSLAAATNEKLFF.

This clonotype was observed many times. The rearrangement uses TRBV5-5 and TRBJ2-5, with 8 bases that match TRBD1. The CDR3 consists of 13 residues. Per germline, CDR1 SGHKS and CDR2 YYEKEE (reference sequence). V shed 4 bases and J 5 bases; nucleotides not matched to a gene: 4. Here the CDR3 reads CASSVDREETQYF. CDR3 nucleotide sequence: TGTGCCAGCAGCGTGGACAGGGAGGAGACCCAGTACTTC. Complete variable domain (other parts from reference TRBV5-5 and TRBJ2-5): DAGVTQSPTHLIKTRGQQVTLRCSPISGHKSVSWYQQVLGQGPQFIFQYYEKEERGRGNFPDRFSARQFPNYSSELNVNALLLGDSALYLCASSVDREETQYFGPGTRLLVL.

The rearrangement links TRBV7-9 to TRBJ2-7, with D maybe TRBD2 (5 bases). This CDR3 comprises 13 residues. Per germline, CDR1 SEHNR and CDR2 FQNEAQ (reference sequence). V lost 5 bases, J lost 2 bases, and 10 bases lay in between. The CDR3 reads CASSQAGTYEQYF. Written as DNA, the CDR3 is TGTGCCAGCAGCCAGGCGGGTACCTACGAGCAGTACTTC.

V gene TRBV12-3 or TRBV12-4 combines with J gene TRBJ2-3; 8 bases fit TRBD2. With 6 bases clipped from V and 6 bases from J, the junction kept 14 bases outside the gene matches. This CDR3 spans 16 amino acids. CDR3 bases: TGTGCCAGCAGCTATAACGGACTAGCTTGGTTGGATACGCAGTATTTT. Its translation: CASSYNGLAWLDTQYF.

This clonotype was found many times. This chain links TRBV7-9 with TRBJ2-3; 13 bases fit TRBD2. From germline, CDR1 is SEHNR and CDR2 FQNEAQ (reference sequence). The J segment lost 5 bases and the V segment lost 3 bases, leaving 5 bases of the junction unmatched. The CDR3 is 16 amino acids. The CDR3, as DNA: TGTGCCAGCAGCTTTCGACTAGCGGGAGGAGGAGATACGCAGTATTTT. Amino acids: CASSFRLAGGGDTQYF.

The chain is built from TRBV6-5 and TRBJ2-5; 14 bases are a match to TRBD2. CDR3 length: 18 residues. The germline gives CDR1 MNHEY, CDR2 SVGAGI. J was trimmed by 0 bases and V by 2 bases; bases with no gene match: 5. CDR3 nucleotide sequence: TGTGCCAGCAGTTACAGCGGACTAGCGGGGGGTAACCAAGAGACCCAGTACTTC. Translating it yields CASSYSGLAGGNQETQYF.